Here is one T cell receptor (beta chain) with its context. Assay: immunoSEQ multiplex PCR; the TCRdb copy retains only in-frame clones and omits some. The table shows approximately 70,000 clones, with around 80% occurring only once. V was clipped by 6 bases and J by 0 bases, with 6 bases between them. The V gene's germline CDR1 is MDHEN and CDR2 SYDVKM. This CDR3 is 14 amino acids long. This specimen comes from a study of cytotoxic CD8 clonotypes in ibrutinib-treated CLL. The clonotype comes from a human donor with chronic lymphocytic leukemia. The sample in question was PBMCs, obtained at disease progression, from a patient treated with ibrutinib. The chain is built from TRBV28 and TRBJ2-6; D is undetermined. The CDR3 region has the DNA TGTGCCAGCAGCCCGACCTCTGGGGCCAACGTCCTGACTTTC. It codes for CASSPTSGANVLTF. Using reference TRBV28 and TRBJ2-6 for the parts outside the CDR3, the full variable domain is DVKVTQSSRYLVKRTGEKVFLECVQDMDHENMFWYRQDPGLGLRLIYFSYDVKMKEKGDIPEGYSVSREKKERFSLILESASTNQTSMYLCASSPTSGANVLTFGAGSRLTVL.